A selection of T cell receptor beta chains follows, all from one sample in a study of shared clonotypes between healthy human individuals. Assay used: immunoSEQ multiplex PCR; TCRdb lists only in-frame clones, some missing. The table has about 1.9 million clones, just under 95% seen once. The specimen was naive CD8+ T cells from PBMCs. The receptors originated from a young man in good health. Some clones in this sample may be carry-over from other donors' samples. The CDR3 runs from the conserved cysteine through the conserved F or W. D genes are given only for firm matches. Some rows mark clone size as missing; the rest say once, few, many or name a class of expanded clone.

abundance	v_gene	len	j_gene	d_gene	CDR3nt	CDR3aa
NA	TRBV18	14	TRBJ2-7	TRBD1	TGTGCCAGCTCCGTCGGGACAGGGGTGAACGAGCAGTACTTC	CASSVGTGVNEQYF
NA	TRBV7-2	15	TRBJ2-7	NA	TGTGCCAGCAGCTTAATGGCTCAGGGCTGGTACGAGCAGTACTTC	CASSLMAQGWYEQYF
NA	TRBV7-2	14	TRBJ2-5	NA	TGTGCCAGCAGCTCCGACGGGCGGCAAGAGACCCAGTACTTC	CASSSDGRQETQYF
NA	TRBV28	14	TRBJ2-5	NA	TGTGCCAGCAGTTTAAGGGGGGCCGGAGAGACCCAGTACTTC	CASSLRGAGETQYF
NA	TRBV4-1	15	TRBJ2-7	TRBD2	TGCGCCAGCAGCCAATTAGCGGGAGGGACCTACGAGCAGTACTTC	CASSQLAGGTYEQYF
NA	TRBV4-1	17	TRBJ1-4	TRBD1	TGCGCCAGCAGCCAAGTCAGGGGGCCAGGGTTCGGGGAAAAACTGTTTTTT	CASSQVRGPGFGEKLFF
NA	TRBV19	21	TRBJ2-1	TRBD1	TGTGCCAGTAGCCCCGGACAGGGCCGGGGGCTAGCAGCCAGCACCTACAATGAGCAGTTCTTC	CASSPGQGRGLAASTYNEQFF
NA	TRBV10-2	14	TRBJ2-7	TRBD2	TGCGCCAGCAGTGAGATAAGCGGGGCCTACGAGCAGTACTTC	CASSEISGAYEQYF
NA	TRBV2	14	TRBJ1-5	TRBD1	TGTGCCAGCAGACCGACAGGGGGCCAACAGCCCCAGCATTTT	CASRPTGGQQPQHF
NA	TRBV29-1	12	TRBJ2-1	NA	TGCAGCGTTGAAGATCAACATGTTGAGCAGTTCTTC	CSVEDQHVEQFF
NA	TRBV28	14	TRBJ1-3	NA	TGTGCCAGCAGTCCCAGGACTCTTGGAAACACCATATATTTT	CASSPRTLGNTIYF
NA	TRBV10-2	16	TRBJ2-7	TRBD1	TGCGCCACCAGGGGACAGGGACTCCTGAGCTCCTACGAGCAGTACTTC	CATRGQGLLSSYEQYF
NA	TRBV29-1	13	TRBJ1-2	NA	TGCAGCGTCCTGTCTGGCGGTGCTGATGGCTACACCTTC	CSVLSGGADGYTF
once	TRBV4-3	15	TRBJ2-1	TRBD1	TGCGCCAGCAGCCACGGGACAGGGGCCGGCAATGAGCAGTTCTTC	CASSHGTGAGNEQFF
NA	TRBV7-6	16	TRBJ2-7	TRBD2	TGTGCCAGCAGCTCCCGACTAGCGGGAGAGGAGGAAGAGCAGTACTTC	CASSSRLAGEEEEQYF
NA	TRBV28	15	TRBJ1-1	TRBD1	TGTGCCAGCAGGCTACTCCCGGGACAGGGGCCTGAAGCTTTCTTT	CASRLLPGQGPEAFF